There are many counts of the clone carrying this T cell receptor beta chain. The antigen is not known. The unsorted libraries originated from 2 million PBMCs kept at -80 C. This sample was included in a study of neurological immune-mediated disorders. Study findings and constraints: CDR3 amino acid sequences found in expanded clones were never shared across subjects, suggesting private repertoires in all groups.

This CDR3 is built from 16 residues. Germline V gene sequence: CDR1 MNHEY, CDR2 SVGAGI. The V and J ends lost 8 bases and 2 bases respectively, with 21 bases between them. Synthesis of cDNA was carried out by template-switch 5'RACE. The reaction used 10-nucleotide random UMIs. Sequencing runs each yielded over 180 million TCR-beta sequences from 15-18 subjects. In TCRdb, the 5' RACE reads were re-called with MiXCR into one record per CDR3 protein. The table lists about 35,000 distinct CDR3 sequences, 3.8% of them singletons. Material: PBMCs. This receptor was identified in a man aged 25-45 years with multiple sclerosis. The chain uses TRBV6-5 and TRBJ1-1; D might be TRBD1 (6 bases). CDR3 amino acids: CASQTPGQGINTEAFF. The DNA for the CDR3 is TGTGCCAGCCAAACGCCGGGGCAGGGGATTAACACTGAAGCTTTCTTT.